These 6 T cell receptor beta chains came from one sample sequenced in a study of identical twins. TCRdb re-derived calls from the 5' RACE reads in MiXCR, one entry per CDR3 protein. The data hold some 1,700,000 distinct CDR3 sequences, with around 33% observed a single time. Sequenced: cord blood. Receptors originate from a newborn girl in good health.

The chain employs TRBV20-1 and TRBJ1-1; TRBD1 might be the D (6 bases). Germline V gene sequence: CDR1 DFQATT, CDR2 SNEGSKA (reference sequence). Trimming removed 6 bases from V and 3 bases from J, with 11 bases in between. The CDR3 is made up of 12 amino acids. In DNA form, the CDR3 reads TGCAGTGCGTCAACAGGGCACACTGAAGCTTTCTTT. Translation gives CSASTGHTEAFF.

CDR3: CASRWGTNNYGYTF. The CDR3 DNA follows: TGCGCCAGCAGGTGGGGGACCAATAACTATGGCTACACCTTC. This chain connects TRBV5-1 to TRBJ1-2, with D possibly TRBD1 on 5 matching bases. This CDR3 comprises 14 residues. Germline V lookup: CDR1 SGHRS, CDR2 YFSETQ. Trimming pared 5 bases from V and 1 base from J, leaving 12 bases between.

In regard to this clonotype: Given a much more abundant clone one base away, this may be a read error. The V gene is TRBV6-2 or TRBV6-3, the J gene TRBJ1-2, with D possibly matching TRBD1 (5 bases). Per germline, CDR1 MNHEY and CDR2 SVGEGT. The CDR3 contains 14 residues. Trimming took 2 bases from V and 5 from J, leaving 12 bases between them. The CDR3 spells CASSYIGDPYGYTF. CDR3 DNA sequence: TGTGCCAGCAGTTACATCGGGGACCCATATGGCTACACCTTC.

Concerning this clonotype itself: A single base separates this from a much larger clone, so it may be a read error. The chain couples TRBV10-3 to TRBJ2-1, with TRBD1 identical over 9 bases. The V and J ends lost 6 bases and 8 bases, in that order; junction bases with no gene match: 5. The CDR3 length is 13 residues. CDR1 ENHRY and CDR2 SYGVKD come from the germline V gene. The CDR3 loop is CAISGTGNDEQFF. As DNA, the CDR3 is TGTGCCATCAGCGGGACAGGGAACGATGAGCAGTTCTTC.

J is TRBJ2-1 and V is TRBV4-2; 7 bases match TRBD2. The CDR3 has 16 amino acids. Germline V gene lookup returns CDR1 LGHNA and CDR2 YNFKEQ. V shed 0 bases and J 2 bases; nucleotides not matched to a gene: 4. The CDR3 loop reads CASSQDPGRTYNEQFF. The CDR3, as DNA: TGTGCCAGCAGCCAAGATCCCGGGAGGACCTACAATGAGCAGTTCTTC.

CDR3 DNA sequence: TGTGCCAGCAGCCAAGACCAAACTAGCGGCCAAGAGACCCAGTACTTC. It codes for CASSQDQTSGQETQYF. The rearrangement uses TRBV4-2 and TRBJ2-5; 8 positions agree with TRBD2. Germline V lookup: CDR1 LGHNA, CDR2 YNFKEQ. There are 16 residues in the CDR3. J gave up 1 base and V 0 bases, and 4 bases lay outside the gene matches.